The present TCR beta chain was sequenced within a study of IL-17A CD8 T cells in psoriatic arthritis synovium. Study-wide context: The goal of the study was to define the phenotype, molecular profile and function of synovial IL-17A+CD8+ T cells in psoriatic arthritis pathogenesis. Beyond this particular receptor, the publication reports: Because no psoriatic arthritis synovial tissue samples were available, cells were taken from synovial fluid instead of synovial tissue. TCR sequencing covered only three patients, which the authors acknowledged as a limited sample size. Although over 4% of the repertoire was occupied by some individual clones, most synovial CD8+ subsets remained polyclonal. In two patients, many Tc17 clones were found to be shared with the synovial Tc1 population, resulting in Morisita overlap indices above 0.85.

After DNA extraction (Qiagen), TCRbeta V-D-J rearrangements were amplified in a bias-controlled manner and then sequenced at high throughput (immunoSEQ; Adaptive Biotech). The original methods were these. Productive sequences were analyzed at sequence level using the immunoSEQ Analyzer platform. Clonality was calculated as 1 minus Pielou's evenness, so values run from 0 (highly polyclonal) up to 1 (monoclonal). How much repertoires overlapped between subsets was quantified with the Morisita index, which goes from 0 (no similarity) to 1 (complete similarity). Here the immuneACCESS table is served through TCRdb, limited to in-frame sequences with V and J called. Missing clones are a known gap in these copies; in checked studies unresolved V genes cover under half, and the rest lacks a known reason. V and J calls and clone size follow that table, whereas D and trimming were derived from the DNA. The sample table shows about 2,200 clones, and 72% are seen once. More than 13% of the sample lies in the top ten.

The junction shows trimming of 5 bases on V and 3 bases on J, and the gene matches do not reach 1 base of it. Per the germline V gene, MGHDK is the CDR1 and SYGVNS is the CDR2. The CDR3 covers 12 residues, taking in both the cysteine and the phenylalanine. This entry keeps only the CDR3 DNA: 36 bases, framed from base 1. To note about this clone: Its antigen is unknown. Base qualities are not at hand, and no much larger clone is one base apart. Other DNA sequences in this sample translate to the same CDR3.

CD3+ T cells, isolated magnetically, got less than 1.9 hours of stimulation with PMA and ionomycin and were then labeled using IL-17A and IFNgamma cytokine secretion assays. Synovial fluid effusions were aspirated from the actively inflamed joints of patients with psoriatic arthritis. Memory CD8+ T cells in synovial fluid were sorted patient by patient into Tc17 (IL-17A+) cells, bulk memory cells and Tc1 (IL-17A-IFNgamma+) cells in order to compare their TCR repertoires. Psoriatic arthritis patients met the Classification of Psoriatic Arthritis Study Group (CASPAR) criteria. Cytokine-secreting cells were counterstained with viability dye and anti-CD3, CD8, CD14 and CD4 antibodies and sorted on a BD FACSAria. A few patients with psoriatic arthritis provided sorted synovial fluid CD8+ T cell subsets that underwent TCRbeta sequencing. Synovial fluid mononuclear cells were isolated using Lymphoprep and were cryopreserved in liquid nitrogen prior to use. The medium used for cryopreservation was made up of roughly 45% fetal calf serum and approximately 10% dimethyl sulfoxide.

The chain links TRBV25-1 with TRBJ2-7; 7 central nucleotides agree with TRBD1. This TCR derives from a human donor with psoriatic arthritis. What was sequenced was IFN-gamma+ CD8+ T cells from synovial fluid. According to the study, the label for this sample's cell subset or site signals: IL-17A-IFNgamma+ memory CD8+ (Tc1) cells. The CDR3 region: CASSPGGYEQYF. The DNA is as follows: TGTGCCAGCAGTCCAGGGGGCTACGAGCAGTACTTC.